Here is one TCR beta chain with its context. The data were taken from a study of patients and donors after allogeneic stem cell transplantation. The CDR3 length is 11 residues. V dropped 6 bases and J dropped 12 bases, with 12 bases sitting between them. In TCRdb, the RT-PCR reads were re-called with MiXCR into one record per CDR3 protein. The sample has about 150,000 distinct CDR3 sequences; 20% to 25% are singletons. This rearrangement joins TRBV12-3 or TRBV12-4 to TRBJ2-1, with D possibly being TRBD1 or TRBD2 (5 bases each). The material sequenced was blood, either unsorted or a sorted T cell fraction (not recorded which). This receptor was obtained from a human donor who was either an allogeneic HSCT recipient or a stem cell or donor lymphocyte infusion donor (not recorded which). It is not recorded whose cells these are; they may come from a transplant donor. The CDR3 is CASSPPGPQFF. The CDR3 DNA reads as TGTGCCAGCAGCCCTCCGGGACCGCAGTTCTTC.